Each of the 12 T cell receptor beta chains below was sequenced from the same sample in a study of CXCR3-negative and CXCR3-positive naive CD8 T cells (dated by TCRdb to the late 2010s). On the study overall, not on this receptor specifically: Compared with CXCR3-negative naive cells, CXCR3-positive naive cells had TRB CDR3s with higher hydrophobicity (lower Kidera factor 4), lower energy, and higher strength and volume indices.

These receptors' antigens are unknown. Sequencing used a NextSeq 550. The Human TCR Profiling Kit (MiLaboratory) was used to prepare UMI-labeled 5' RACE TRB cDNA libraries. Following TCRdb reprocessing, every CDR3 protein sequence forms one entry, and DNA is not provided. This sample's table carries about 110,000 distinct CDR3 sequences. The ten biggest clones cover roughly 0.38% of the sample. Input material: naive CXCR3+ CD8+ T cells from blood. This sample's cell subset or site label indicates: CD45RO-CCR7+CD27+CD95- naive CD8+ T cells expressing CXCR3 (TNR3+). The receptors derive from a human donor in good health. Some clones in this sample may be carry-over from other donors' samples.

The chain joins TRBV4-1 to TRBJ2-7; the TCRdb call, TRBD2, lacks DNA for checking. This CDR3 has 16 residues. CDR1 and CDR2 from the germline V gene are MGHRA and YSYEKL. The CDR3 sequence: CASSQRLAEKLYEQYF.

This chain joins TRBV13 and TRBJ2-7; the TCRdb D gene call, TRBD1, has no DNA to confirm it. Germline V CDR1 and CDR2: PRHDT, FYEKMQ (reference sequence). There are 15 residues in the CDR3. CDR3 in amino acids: CASSPLGEKSYEQYF.

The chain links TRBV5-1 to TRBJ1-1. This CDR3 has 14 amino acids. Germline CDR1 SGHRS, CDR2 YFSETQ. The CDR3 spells CASSLDGTNTEAFF.

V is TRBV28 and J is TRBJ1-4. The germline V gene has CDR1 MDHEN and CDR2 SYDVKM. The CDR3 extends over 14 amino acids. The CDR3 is CASRKSATNEKLFF.

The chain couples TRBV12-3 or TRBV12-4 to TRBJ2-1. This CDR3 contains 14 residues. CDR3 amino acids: CASSLVTTYNEQFF.

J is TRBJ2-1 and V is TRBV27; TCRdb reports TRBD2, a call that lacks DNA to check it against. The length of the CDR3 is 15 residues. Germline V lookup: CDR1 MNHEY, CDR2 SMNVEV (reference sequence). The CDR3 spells CASSFRLAVNNEQFF.

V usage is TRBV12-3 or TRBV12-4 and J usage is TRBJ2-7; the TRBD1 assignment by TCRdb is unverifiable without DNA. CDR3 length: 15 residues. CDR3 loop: CASQGWGTDFYEQYF.

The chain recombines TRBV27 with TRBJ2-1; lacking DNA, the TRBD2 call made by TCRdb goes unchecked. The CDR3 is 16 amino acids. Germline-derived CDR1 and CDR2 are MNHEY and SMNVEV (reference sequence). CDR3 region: CASSSLPDGLGNEQFF.

CDR3 protein: CSVGPGQSYEQYF. This rearrangement joins TRBV29-1 to TRBJ2-7; no DNA is available, so the TRBD1 call from TCRdb remains unchecked. The CDR3 has 13 amino acids. Looked up from germline, CDR1 is SQVTM and CDR2 is ANQGSEA.

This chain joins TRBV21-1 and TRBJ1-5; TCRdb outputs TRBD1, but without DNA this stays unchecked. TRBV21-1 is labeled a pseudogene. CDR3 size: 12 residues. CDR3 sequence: CATKPGDQPQHF.

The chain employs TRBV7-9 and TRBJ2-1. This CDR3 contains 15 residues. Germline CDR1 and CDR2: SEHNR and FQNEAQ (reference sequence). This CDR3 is CASSLVLGWSDEQFF.

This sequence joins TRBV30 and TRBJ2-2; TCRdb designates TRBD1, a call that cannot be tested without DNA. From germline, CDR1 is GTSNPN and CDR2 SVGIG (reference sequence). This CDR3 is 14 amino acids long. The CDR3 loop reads CAWSEDSYTGELFF.